The clone carrying this TCR beta chain ranks as large (0.1 to 1%). Per the germline V gene, CDR1 is LGHDT and CDR2 is YNNKEL (reference sequence). Trimming took off 3 bases at V and 9 bases at J, with 15 bases between the two ends. The CDR3 totals 14 residues. This specimen comes from a study of T cell responses to AZD1222 COVID-19 vaccine. Assay used: immunoSEQ multiplex PCR; TCRdb lists only in-frame clones, some missing. This sample has about 24,000 clones; around 87% occur once, and the top ten carry roughly 8%. V is TRBV3-1 (or the pseudogene TRBV3-2) and J is TRBJ2-1, with D hard to call. This clonotype was obtained from an adult who received the AZD1222 COVID-19 vaccine. The sequencing here drew on peripheral blood, taken 28 days after the second AZD1222 dose. This CDR3 reads CASSQGIEVREQFF. The CDR3 DNA follows: TGTGCCAGCAGCCAGGGGATTGAGGTCCGTGAGCAGTTCTTC.